Following are 4 T cell receptor beta chains from one sample sequenced in a study of identifying expanded T cells in peripheral blood. TCRdb's table, derived via immunoSEQ multiplex PCR, lists solely in-frame clones and lacks some. The data contain about 84,000 clones, around 87% of them seen just once; the ten biggest clones take up 5.6%. The sample was blood. The receptor set was obtained from a person between 18 and 75 years old in good health.

The chain has TRBV5-6 and TRBJ2-7; D is ambiguous. Germline loops: CDR1 SGHDT, CDR2 YYEEEE. The CDR3 has 12 residues. Trimming pared 4 bases from V and 2 bases from J, leaving 7 bases between. The CDR3 DNA follows: TGTGCCAGCAGCCGTGAGACCTACGAGCAGTACTTC. Its protein is CASSRETYEQYF.

The chain has TRBV9 and TRBJ1-2; D not resolved. The CDR3 contains 15 residues. V lost 0 bases to trimming and J lost 9 bases, with 18 bases between them. Germline CDR1 is SGDLS and CDR2 is YYNGEE. CDR3 amino acids: CASSVEGGRTLSYTF. For the CDR3, the DNA is TGTGCCAGCAGCGTAGAGGGAGGCCGCACTCTCAGCTACACCTTC.

The chain has TRBV19 and TRBJ2-3; TRBD1 agrees at 9 bases. Germline V gives CDR1 LNHDA, CDR2 SQIVND (reference sequence). V lost 3 bases to trimming and J lost 4 bases; unmatched junction nucleotides: 8. The CDR3 extends over 16 amino acids. Here the CDR3 reads CASSIIPGQGADTQYF. In DNA form, the CDR3 reads TGTGCCAGTAGTATTATCCCGGGACAGGGAGCAGATACGCAGTATTTT.

V is TRBV5-5 and J is TRBJ1-5; D is possibly TRBD1 (5 bases). The V end was cut by 7 bases, the J end by 0 bases, with 14 bases between. Per the germline V gene, CDR1 is SGHKS and CDR2 is YYEKEE (reference sequence). The CDR3 loop spans 15 amino acids. The CDR3: CASSFQGYSNQPQHF. CDR3 DNA: TGTGCCAGCTCCTTCCAGGGTTATAGCAATCAGCCCCAGCATTTT.